The sequence of this T cell receptor beta chain was determined in a study of T cell changes during pregnancy in multiple sclerosis. Sequenced by immunoSEQ multiplex PCR; TCRdb stores in-frame clones only, minus some. The table records 35,000 to 45,000 clones, about 90% of them present only once. The clonotype comes from a female donor with multiple sclerosis, enrolled in a pregnancy study. The input for sequencing was CD4+ T cells from peripheral blood mononuclear cells, taken after pregnancy.

The CDR3 region is CASSLTSGDTDTQYF. Written as DNA, the CDR3 is TGCGCCAGCAGCTTGACTAGCGGGGACACAGATACGCAGTATTTT. The chain combines TRBV5-1 with TRBJ2-3; TRBD2 matches 10 bases. Per the germline V gene, CDR1 is SGHRS and CDR2 is YFSETQ. This CDR3 is built from 15 residues. V trimming: 1 base; J trimming: 2 bases; junction bases outside the gene matches: 1.